This is a list of T cell receptor beta chains from one sample in a study of control samples from healthy donors and cancer patients. This table comes from immunoSEQ multiplex PCR, and its TCRdb copy is limited to in-frame clones, with some not included. The table includes fewer than 85,000 clones, over 80% detected once. Sequencing was performed on blood. These receptors were collected from a woman in her sixties or seventies in good health. The CDR3 runs from the conserved cysteine through the conserved F or W. The D gene is left open where the match is weak. Size is stated for part of the rows, as once, few or many counts, or as a class when the clone is expanded.

clone size	J gene	D gene	V gene	CDR3 protein	CDR3 DNA
-	TRBJ1-2	-	TRBV6-2/TRBV6-3	CASSYPTGHGYTF	TGTGCCAGCAGTTACCCGACTGGTCATGGCTACACCTTC
-	TRBJ1-1	-	TRBV29-1	CSVALGRKNTEAFF	TGCAGCGTTGCCCTGGGACGGAAGAACACTGAAGCTTTCTTT
-	TRBJ2-3	TRBD2	TRBV9	CASSGTSGSTDTQYF	TGTGCCAGCAGCGGCACTAGCGGGAGTACAGATACGCAGTATTTT
-	TRBJ1-1	-	TRBV29-1	CSVTRQVETEAFF	TGCAGCGTCACCAGACAGGTGGAGACTGAAGCTTTCTTT
once	TRBJ1-5	-	TRBV19	CASSIRGRGNSNQPQHF	TGTGCCAGTAGTATAAGAGGTAGGGGAAACAGCAATCAGCCCCAGCATTTT
-	TRBJ2-3	-	TRBV7-9	CASSQGSTDTQYF	TGTGCCAGCAGCCAGGGTTCCACAGATACGCAGTATTTT
-	TRBJ2-7	-	TRBV7-8	CASTLRRESSYEQYF	TGTGCCAGCACCCTGCGGAGGGAGTCCTCCTACGAGCAGTACTTC
-	TRBJ2-1	-	TRBV4-3	CASSQDLGRVYSYNEQFF	TGCGCCAGCAGCCAAGATCTAGGGCGGGTGTACTCCTACAATGAGCAGTTCTTC
-	TRBJ1-2	-	TRBV6-5	CASRRQYGYTF	TGTGCCAGCAGAAGACAGTATGGCTACACCTTC
once	TRBJ2-5	TRBD1	TRBV18	CASSPTGAQETQYF	TGTGCCAGCTCACCTACAGGGGCGCAAGAGACCCAGTACTTC
-	TRBJ1-5	-	TRBV6-5	CASSPRNSNQPQHF	TGTGCCAGCAGCCCGAGAAATAGCAATCAGCCCCAGCATTTT
-	TRBJ1-2	TRBD1	TRBV5-1	CASSLALTGDYGYTF	TGCGCCAGCAGCTTGGCGTTAACAGGGGACTATGGCTACACCTTC
-	TRBJ2-7	TRBD1	TRBV3-1/TRBV3-2	CASSSTGGYSSDEQYF	TGTGCCAGCAGTTCGACAGGGGGCTATAGTTCGGACGAGCAGTACTTC
-	TRBJ2-7	-	TRBV27	CASSFGPTPKGEQYF	TGTGCCAGCAGTTTTGGGCCGACACCCAAGGGCGAGCAGTACTTC
-	TRBJ1-3	-	TRBV30	CAWSSTPGNTIYF	TGTGCCTGGAGTTCGACACCTGGAAACACCATATATTTT
-	TRBJ1-3	-	TRBV7-2	CASSLVSRGVRNTIYF	TGTGCCAGCAGCTTAGTGTCGAGGGGAGTTAGAAACACCATATATTTT
-	TRBJ2-7	-	TRBV28	CASAQATYEQYF	TGTGCCAGCGCCCAGGCCACCTACGAGCAGTACTTC
-	TRBJ2-6	TRBD1	TRBV19	CASNDRGNSGANVLTF	TGTGCCAGTAACGACAGGGGGAACTCTGGGGCCAACGTCCTGACTTTC
-	TRBJ1-2	-	TRBV30	CAWRKEPGTPYGYTF	TGTGCCTGGAGAAAGGAACCCGGGACACCCTATGGCTACACCTTC
-	TRBJ1-2	-	TRBV2	CASTPTGFYYGHTF	TGTGCCAGCACCCCAACAGGGTTCTACTATGGCCACACCTTC
-	TRBJ2-5	-	TRBV14	CASSQVLGETQYF	TGTGCCAGCAGCCAAGTGTTGGGGGAGACCCAGTACTTC
-	TRBJ1-2	-	TRBV10-3	CAISTRGGDYYGYTF	TGTGCCATCAGCACGCGGGGGGGCGACTACTATGGCTACACCTTC
-	TRBJ2-1	-	TRBV7-2	CASSLAVSRIYNEQFF	TGTGCCAGCAGCTTAGCGGTGTCTAGAATTTACAATGAGCAGTTCTTC
-	TRBJ2-5	TRBD2	TRBV4-2	CASSRLAEEQETQYF	TGTGCCAGCAGCCGGCTAGCGGAGGAACAAGAGACCCAGTACTTC
-	TRBJ2-1	-	TRBV21-1	CASKRDRSSSYNEQFF	TGTGCCAGCAAGAGGGACAGGTCAAGCTCCTACAATGAGCAGTTCTTC
-	TRBJ1-4	-	TRBV6-6	CASSFGTSVEKLFF	TGTGCCAGCAGTTTCGGGACATCCGTCGAAAAACTGTTTTTT
-	TRBJ1-1	-	TRBV4-2	CASSQDWESEAFF	TGTGCCAGCAGCCAAGATTGGGAGTCTGAAGCTTTCTTT
-	TRBJ1-2	TRBD1	TRBV29-1	CSVEDSTGGFYGYTF	TGCAGCGTTGAAGATTCGACAGGGGGCTTCTATGGCTACACCTTC
once	TRBJ1-4	TRBD1	TRBV5-4	CASSRAGGRTNEKLFF	TGTGCCAGCAGCCGGGCAGGGGGAAGAACTAATGAAAAACTGTTTTTT
-	TRBJ1-5	TRBD1	TRBV6-1	CASSEQDRLNQPQHF	TGTGCCAGCAGTGAACAGGACAGGCTGAATCAGCCCCAGCATTTT
-	TRBJ2-3	TRBD2	TRBV18	CASSPPNGRADTQYF	TGTGCCAGCTCACCACCAAACGGGAGGGCAGATACGCAGTATTTT
-	TRBJ2-7	TRBD2	TRBV24-1	CATSDVGGTYEQYF	TGTGCCACCAGTGATGTCGGGGGGACCTACGAGCAGTACTTC
-	TRBJ1-1	-	TRBV7-9	CASSFANTGNTEAFF	TGTGCCAGCAGCTTCGCTAATACGGGGAACACTGAAGCTTTCTTT
once	TRBJ1-1	-	TRBV28	CASSPPGQGNTEAFF	TGTGCCAGCAGTCCCCCCGGTCAAGGGAACACTGAAGCTTTCTTT
-	TRBJ2-7	TRBD1	TRBV19	CASSMRDSPYEQYF	TGTGCCAGTAGTATGAGGGACAGTCCCTACGAGCAGTACTTC
once	TRBJ2-5	-	TRBV5-1	CASSLAGQIQETQYF	TGCGCCAGCAGCTTGGCAGGACAGATCCAAGAGACCCAGTACTTC
once	TRBJ2-2	-	TRBV3-1/TRBV3-2	CASSRAGDYTGELFF	TGTGCCAGCAGCCGGGCCGGGGATTACACCGGGGAGCTGTTTTTT
-	TRBJ1-4	-	TRBV19	CATANGLPNEKLFF	TGTGCCACCGCGAACGGGCTACCAAATGAAAAACTGTTTTTT
once	TRBJ2-1	TRBD2	TRBV28	CASSPTTSGRAMYNEQFF	TGTGCCAGCAGTCCGACGACTAGCGGGAGGGCCATGTACAATGAGCAGTTCTTC
-	TRBJ1-2	TRBD1	TRBV4-2	CASSQDLAGGLSGYTF	TGTGCCAGCAGCCAAGATCTTGCAGGGGGCTTATCCGGCTACACCTTC